This T cell receptor (beta chain) came from a study of T-cell reconstitution after alpha-beta-depleted transplantation in children (dated by TCRdb to the mid-2010s). Some background on the complete study: The study quantitatively tracked T-cell immune reconstitution after TCRalphabeta/CD19-depleted allogeneic hematopoietic cell transplantation in children using TCR repertoire profiling.

This clonotype was recorded at least ten times. Its recognized antigen is unknown. Base quality data are lacking; no much larger clone is found one base away. Library preparation employed PCR. TCRdb lists the instrument as Illumina HiSeq 2500. Molecular barcoding was employed in the preparation of TCR libraries, with unique molecular identifiers being used to normalize TCRbeta repertoire quantification. TCRdb reran the public reads through fastp at Q25 and MiXCR, keeping productive beta chains. Every distinct CDR3 protein forms one entry, paired with its most common genes and DNA. This sample is represented by approximately 590,000 distinct CDR3 sequences; over 9.5% of them were singletons. Clones ranked in the top ten supply roughly 4% of the sample. Compared with germline, V lacks 2 bases and J lacks 8 bases; bases without a gene match: 6. The CDR3 sequence holds 13 residues, the cysteine and phenylalanine included. Solely the CDR3 DNA is kept, with 39 bases framed from the first base. CDR1 and CDR2 were assigned from the germline V gene as SQVTM and ANQGSEA.

The rearranged segments are TRBV29-1 and TRBJ2-1; 7 central bases correspond to TRBD2. The TCR originated in a human donor who donated a stem cell graft to a child with acute myeloid leukemia. This sample comprised PBMCs from the stem cell graft donor, obtained from the stem cell graft. The CDR3 in this case is CSVEPGLVDEQFF. The bases are TGCAGCGTTGAACCCGGACTAGTCGATGAGCAGTTCTTC.